Detailed here is one T cell receptor beta chain. This may stem from a read error, because a much larger clone lies one nucleotide away. These data come from a study of T cells in Graves' hyperthyroidism and ophthalmopathy. RNA transcripts were the template for amplifying TCR beta CDR3 regions. The primer set for the first-round RT-PCR of the TCR CDR3 was HTBI. TCRdb reanalysed the multiplex PCR reads using MiXCR and keeps one entry per CDR3 protein. The sample includes fewer than 450,000 distinct CDR3 sequences, about a sixth of them seen just once. Germline CDR1 and CDR2: KGHDR and SFDVKD. Trimming removed 2 bases from V and 2 bases from J, with 14 bases in between. The CDR3 has 16 amino acids.

This chain uses TRBV24-1 with TRBJ1-1; tentatively, D is TRBD1 (6 bases). The material sequenced was blood. The receptor comes from a woman aged 25 to 39 with Graves' hyperthyroidism that later progressed to Graves' ophthalmopathy. The CDR3 DNA reads TGTGCCACCAGTGATTCCAGGACAGATGACAACACTGAAGCTTTCTTT. Residues: CATSDSRTDDNTEAFF.